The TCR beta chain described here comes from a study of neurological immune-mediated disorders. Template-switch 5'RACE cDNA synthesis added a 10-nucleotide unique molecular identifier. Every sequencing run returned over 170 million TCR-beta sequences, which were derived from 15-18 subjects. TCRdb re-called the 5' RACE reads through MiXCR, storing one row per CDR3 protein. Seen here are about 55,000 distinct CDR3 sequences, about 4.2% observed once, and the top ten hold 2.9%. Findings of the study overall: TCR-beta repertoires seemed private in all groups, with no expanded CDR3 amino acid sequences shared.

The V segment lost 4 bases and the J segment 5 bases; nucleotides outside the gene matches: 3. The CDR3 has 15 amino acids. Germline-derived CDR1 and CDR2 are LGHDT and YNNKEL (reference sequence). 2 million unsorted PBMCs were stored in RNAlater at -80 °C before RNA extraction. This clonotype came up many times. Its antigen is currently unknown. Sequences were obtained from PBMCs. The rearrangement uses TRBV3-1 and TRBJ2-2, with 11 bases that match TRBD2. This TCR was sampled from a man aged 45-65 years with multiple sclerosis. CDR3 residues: CASSPGTSGTGELFF. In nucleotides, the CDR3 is TGTGCCAGCAGCCCCGGGACTAGCGGAACCGGGGAGCTGTTTTTT.